The 18 T cell receptor beta chains presented below share a single source sample, sequenced in a study of blood T cell repertoires in COVID-19. Assay used: immunoSEQ multiplex PCR; TCRdb lists only in-frame clones, some missing. The sample records 150,000 to 250,000 clones, approximately 82% being singletons. The specimen was peripheral blood. All receptors come from a human donor with acute or convalescent COVID-19. The donor label of this sample is uncertain.

The rearrangement uses TRBV3-1 (or the pseudogene TRBV3-2) and TRBJ1-2; D might be TRBD1 (6 bases). The CDR3 consists of 17 residues. The V gene's germline CDR1 is LGHDT and CDR2 YNNKEL (reference sequence). Trimming stripped 1 base from V and 6 bases from J, with 21 bases between. The CDR3 nucleotides read TGTGCCAGCAGCCAAGCCACAGGGTTAAAGAACCCGGATGGCTACACCTTC. Amino acids: CASSQATGLKNPDGYTF.

This sequence joins TRBV11-2 and TRBJ2-7, with D tentatively TRBD1 (6 bases). The CDR3 covers 15 residues. Trimming stripped 2 bases from V and 2 bases from J, with 13 bases between. Germline-derived CDR1 and CDR2 are SGHAT and FQNNGV. In DNA, the CDR3 is TGTGCCAGCAGCTTAAGCGAAGGGGGTACCTACGAGCAGTACTTC. Its protein product is CASSLSEGGTYEQYF. Filled out from reference TRBV11-2 and TRBJ2-7, the complete variable domain reads EAGVAQSPRYKIIEKRQSVAFWCNPISGHATLYWYQQILGQGPKLLIQFQNNGVVDDSQLPKDRFSAERLKGVDSTLKIQPAKLEDSAVYLCASSLSEGGTYEQYFGPGTRLTVT.

The rearrangement uses TRBV5-1 and TRBJ1-1, with 9 bases that match TRBD1. Germline V gives CDR1 SGHRS, CDR2 YFSETQ. Losses at the gene ends were 5 bases for V and 4 bases for J; bases not matched to a gene: 3. This CDR3 comprises 13 residues. The CDR3 loop is CASRSTGGTEAFF. The CDR3 region has the DNA TGCGCCAGCAGATCGACAGGGGGCACTGAAGCTTTCTTT.

This sequence joins TRBV18 and TRBJ2-6; 10 bases match TRBD2. The CDR3 runs to 18 residues. V shed 3 bases and J 2 bases; nucleotides not matched to a gene: 7. Germline CDR1 is KGHSH and CDR2 is LQKENI. CDR3 nucleotides: TGTGCCAGCTCACCCCCCAGCGGGGGGGAAGCTGGGGCCAACGTCCTGACTTTC. This sequence encodes CASSPPSGGEAGANVLTF. Variable domain in full (rest from reference TRBV18 and TRBJ2-6): NAGVMQNPRHLVRRRGQEARLRCSPMKGHSHVYWYRQLPEEGLKFMVYLQKENIIDESGMPKERFSAEFPKEGPSILRIQQVVRGDSAAYFCASSPPSGGEAGANVLTFGAGSRLTVL.

The chain links TRBV19 to TRBJ1-5; 10 bases map to TRBD1. The CDR3 has 17 amino acids. CDR1 and CDR2 from the germline V gene are LNHDA and SQIVND (reference sequence). V lost 5 bases, J lost 2 bases, and 9 bases stayed unmatched. CDR3 sequence: CASSLSTGGMGNQPQHF. The CDR3 bases are TGTGCCAGTAGTCTCTCGACAGGGGGCATGGGCAATCAGCCCCAGCATTTT. The full variable domain, in which reference TRBV19 and TRBJ1-5 provide the parts outside the CDR3, is DGGITQSPKYLFRKEGQNVTLSCEQNLNHDAMYWYRQDPGQGLRLIYYSQIVNDFQKGDIAEGYSVSREKKESFPLTVTSAQKNPTAFYLCASSLSTGGMGNQPQHFGDGTRLSIL.

The genes are TRBV6-5 and TRBJ2-1, with 10 positions matching TRBD2. Germline assignment: CDR1 MNHEY and CDR2 SVGAGI. V shed 0 bases, J shed 6 bases, and the junction held 5 bases outside the gene matches. CDR3 length: 16 residues. CDR3: CASSYSRASGSNEQFF. As DNA, the CDR3 is TGTGCCAGCAGTTACTCTAGGGCTAGCGGGAGCAATGAGCAGTTCTTC.

The chain couples TRBV12-3 or TRBV12-4 to TRBJ1-1; D is unresolved. V dropped 6 bases and J dropped 4 bases, with 12 bases sitting between them. The CDR3 loop spans 13 amino acids. The CDR3 DNA sequence: TGTGCCAGCAGACGCGGGTTCAGCACTGAAGCTTTCTTT. Protein: CASRRGFSTEAFF.

The chain employs TRBV7-2 and TRBJ1-3; 10 bases match TRBD1. Looked up from germline, CDR1 is SGHTA and CDR2 is FQGNSA. The CDR3 is 16 residues long. V trimming: 5 bases; J trimming: 3 bases; junction bases outside the gene matches: 7. CDR3 protein: CASSLDRGALGNTIYF. CDR3 coding DNA: TGTGCCAGCAGCCTGGACAGGGGGGCCCTTGGAAACACCATATATTTT.

The chain joins TRBV3-1 (or the pseudogene TRBV3-2) to TRBJ1-1, with a tentative D call TRBD1 (6 bases). CDR3 size: 14 residues. Trimming left V 0 bases short and J 4 bases short, with 9 bases between. Germline V gene sequence: CDR1 LGHDT, CDR2 YNNKEL (reference sequence). This CDR3 is CASSQEGASTEAFF. DNA of the CDR3: TGTGCCAGCAGCCAAGAGGGGGCATCCACTGAAGCTTTCTTT.

The chain joins TRBV18 to TRBJ1-2, with D possibly being TRBD1 (5 bases). This CDR3 is 16 amino acids long. Germline loops: CDR1 KGHSH, CDR2 LQKENI. With 3 bases removed from V and 4 bases from J, the gap between germline ends came to 18 bases. DNA of the CDR3: TGTGCCAGCTCACCCTACCCGGGGACTTTCTCCTATGGCTACACCTTC. The encoded protein is CASSPYPGTFSYGYTF. The full variable domain, completed using reference TRBV18 and TRBJ1-2, is NAGVMQNPRHLVRRRGQEARLRCSPMKGHSHVYWYRQLPEEGLKFMVYLQKENIIDESGMPKERFSAEFPKEGPSILRIQQVVRGDSAAYFCASSPYPGTFSYGYTFGSGTRLTVV.

The gene calls are TRBV7-9 and TRBJ1-4; 8 bases are shared with TRBD1. The germline V gene has CDR1 SEHNR and CDR2 FQNEAQ (reference sequence). Trimming took 4 bases from V and 8 from J; bases not matched to a gene: 6. The length of the CDR3 is 14 residues. The CDR3 is CASSYQGAREKLFF. The CDR3 DNA reads TGTGCCAGCAGCTACCAGGGGGCGCGGGAAAAACTGTTTTTT.

The chain couples TRBV24-1 to TRBJ2-5; tentative D call: TRBD2 (5 bases). Germline CDR1 and CDR2: KGHDR and SFDVKD. With 1 base removed from V and 5 bases from J, the gap between germline ends came to 10 bases. This CDR3 has 14 amino acids. Written as DNA, the CDR3 is TGTGCCACCAGTGATTTAGGCTGGGAGGAGACCCAGTACTTC. This sequence encodes CATSDLGWEETQYF.

This clone was found a few times. In DNA, the CDR3 is TGTGCCAGCAGCCCGGGACAGGGGACCCCTGGGGAAAAACTGTTTTTT. Encoded protein: CASSPGQGTPGEKLFF. The chain links TRBV3-1 (or the pseudogene TRBV3-2) to TRBJ1-4; TRBD1 agrees at 10 bases. Unmatched junction bases numbered 10, after V lost 4 bases and J lost 8 bases. The V gene's germline CDR1 is LGHDT and CDR2 YNNKEL (reference sequence). The CDR3 consists of 16 residues.

The CDR3 region has the DNA TGCAGCGCCCGAGGGCTAGCGGGAGGCCCCATGAACAATGAGCAGTTCTTC. Translating gives CSARGLAGGPMNNEQFF. The chain recombines TRBV29-1 with TRBJ2-1; 11 bases fit TRBD2. The CDR3 runs 17 residues. Trimming took 7 bases from V and 5 from J; bases not matched to a gene: 16. Germline V gene lookup returns CDR1 SQVTM and CDR2 ANQGSEA.

The chain recombines TRBV6-5 with TRBJ2-1; 7 bases map to TRBD2. The CDR3 consists of 15 residues. CDR1 is MNHEY, CDR2 SVGAGI, per germline. The V and J ends lost 7 bases and 4 bases, in that order; junction bases with no gene match: 10. This CDR3 is CASKIFGAGYNEQFF. The DNA of the CDR3 is TGTGCCAGCAAGATCTTCGGAGCGGGGTACAATGAGCAGTTCTTC.

The chain joins TRBV7-2 to TRBJ2-5; D remains unclear. V lost 2 bases and J 2 bases, leaving 12 bases between the germline ends. This CDR3 contains 15 residues. Germline V gene data show CDR1 as SGHTA and CDR2 as FQGNSA. The CDR3: CASSLRGKAQETQYF. DNA for the CDR3: TGTGCCAGCAGCTTACGAGGAAAGGCACAAGAGACCCAGTACTTC.

This clone was seen a few times. The rearrangement uses TRBV10-3 and TRBJ2-7; TRBD1 matches 11 bases. The CDR3 has 15 residues. Germline V gene data show CDR1 as ENHRY and CDR2 as SYGVKD. Unmatched junction bases numbered 9, after V lost 6 bases and J lost 5 bases. The CDR3: CAIRSRTGGADEQYF. CDR3 DNA sequence: TGTGCCATCAGGTCCCGGACAGGGGGCGCGGACGAGCAGTACTTC.

This clone appeared a single time. The chain joins TRBV6-6 to TRBJ1-4, with no clear D. Per the germline V gene, CDR1 is MNHNY and CDR2 is SVGAGI (reference sequence). The ends were cut back, 6 bases at V and 5 bases at J, with 16 bases in the middle. The CDR3 has 15 residues. The CDR3 bases are TGTGCCAGCAGCCCAAATTTCCGGGGAAATGAAAAACTGTTTTTT. This translates into CASSPNFRGNEKLFF.